Presented here are 29 T cell receptor beta chains from one specimen sequenced in a study of shared clonotypes between healthy human individuals. Assay used: immunoSEQ multiplex PCR; TCRdb lists only in-frame clones, some missing. The table lists some 2.4 million clones, 90% to 95% of them singletons. What was sequenced was naive CD4+ T cells from PBMCs. Subset described: CD45RA+ positively selected. These receptors came from a man aged 18-30 years in good health. Some clones in this sample may be carry-over from other donors' samples.

The chain joins TRBV29-1 to TRBJ1-5, with D uncertain. Trimming shortened V by 4 bases and J by 12 bases, and 28 bases separated the two germline ends. CDR3 length: 16 residues. In germline, CDR1 is SQVTM, CDR2 ANQGSEA. The CDR3 region has the DNA TGCAGCGTTGTGTTCGCCACAGAACAAATCCTTGGGTACCAGCATTTT. Encoded protein: CSVVFATEQILGYQHF.

Comment on this clone: Other nucleotide sequences in the sample specify the same CDR3. The chain is built from TRBV9 and TRBJ2-5; no firm D call. Between the trimmed V and J ends, which lost 0 bases and 5 bases, there was a span of 5 bases. This CDR3 has 12 residues. Looked up from germline, CDR1 is SGDLS and CDR2 is YYNGEE. The CDR3 protein is CASSVGSETQYF. The CDR3 DNA is TGTGCCAGCAGCGTAGGTAGCGAGACCCAGTACTTC.

Note on this clone: Distinct nucleotide sequences in the sample also encode this CDR3. For the CDR3, the DNA is TGTGCCAGCTCACCCGCGACAGGGCTACAAGAGACCCAGTACTTC. Protein: CASSPATGLQETQYF. The genes are TRBV18 and TRBJ2-5, with 7 bases identical to TRBD1. This CDR3 is 15 amino acids long. Per germline, CDR1 KGHSH and CDR2 LQKENI. With V trimmed by 3 bases and J by 2 bases, 6 bases remained unmatched. Combining the CDR3 with reference TRBV18 and TRBJ2-5 gives the whole variable domain NAGVMQNPRHLVRRRGQEARLRCSPMKGHSHVYWYRQLPEEGLKFMVYLQKENIIDESGMPKERFSAEFPKEGPSILRIQQVVRGDSAAYFCASSPATGLQETQYFGPGTRLLVL.

Written as DNA, the CDR3 is TGTGCCAGCAGAGGGGACGGACCTAACTATGGCTACACCTTC. Protein sequence: CASRGDGPNYGYTF. The V and J genes are TRBV6-4 and TRBJ1-2; tentatively, D is TRBD1 (5 bases). V shed 6 bases and J shed 0 bases, with 11 bases lying between them. The V gene's germline CDR1 is MRHNA and CDR2 SNTAGT. There are 14 residues in the CDR3.

V and J are TRBV5-4 and TRBJ1-5; no firm D call. The germline gives CDR1 SGHNT, CDR2 YYREEE (reference sequence). Trimming removed 5 bases at V and 4 bases at J, with 13 bases between. The CDR3 contains 14 residues. The CDR3, as DNA: TGTGCCAGCAGTAGCTTGGGCAAGAATCAGCCCCAGCATTTT. Protein sequence: CASSSLGKNQPQHF.

The gene calls are TRBV27 and TRBJ1-1; 9 bases fit TRBD1. The CDR3 totals 18 residues. Germline V CDR1 and CDR2: MNHEY, SMNVEV (reference sequence). V shed 2 bases and J 2 bases; nucleotides not matched to a gene: 12. This CDR3 reads CASSLLSRDRVPNTEAFF. CDR3 nucleotide sequence: TGTGCCAGCAGTTTACTCAGCCGGGACAGGGTTCCAAACACTGAAGCTTTCTTT.

About this clone itself: At the DNA level, this CDR3 is encoded by other sequences in the same sample as well. The chain uses TRBV5-1 and TRBJ2-3; 8 nucleotides line up with TRBD2. CDR3 length equals 15 residues. Trimming cost V 2 bases and J 0 bases; bases outside gene matches: 2. Germline CDR1 reads SGHRS; CDR2 reads YFSETQ. CDR3 loop: CASSFGGASTDTQYF. In nucleotides, the CDR3 is TGCGCCAGCAGCTTCGGGGGGGCTAGCACAGATACGCAGTATTTT. The complete variable domain, with remaining parts taken from reference TRBV5-1 and TRBJ2-3, reads KAGVTQTPRYLIKTRGQQVTLSCSPISGHRSVSWYQQTPGQGLQFLFEYFSETQRNKGNFPGRFSGRQFSNSRSEMNVSTLELGDSALYLCASSFGGASTDTQYFGPGTRLTVL.

This clone was counted only a few times. Other DNA sequences in the sample encode the same CDR3. The chain recombines TRBV15 with TRBJ1-2; D remains ambiguous. Germline CDR1 is LNHNV and CDR2 is YYDKDF (reference sequence). This CDR3 region has 13 residues. The V end lost 0 bases, the J end lost 2 bases, and 4 bases lay between the germline ends. The CDR3 bases are TGTGCCACCAGCAGAGATTTGAACTATGGCTACACCTTC. It encodes CATSRDLNYGYTF.

This chain connects TRBV6-1 to TRBJ1-5, with a tentative D call TRBD1 (6 bases). This CDR3 has 14 amino acids. The germline V gene has CDR1 MNHNS and CDR2 SASEGT. V shed 4 bases and J shed 6 bases, with 13 bases lying between them. CDR3 loop: CASSGGRGPQPQHF. DNA of the CDR3: TGTGCCAGCAGTGGAGGACGGGGGCCTCAGCCCCAGCATTTT.

V gene TRBV7-2 combines with J gene TRBJ1-2, with D hard to call. Germline V gives CDR1 SGHTA, CDR2 FQGNSA. The CDR3 sequence is 14 residues long. V was clipped by 5 bases and J by 0 bases, with 10 bases between them. CDR3 sequence (DNA): TGTGCCAGCAGCCTCCCCCCCGCTAACTATGGCTACACCTTC. Translating it yields CASSLPPANYGYTF.

The chain joins TRBV27 to TRBJ2-7, with 7 bases that match TRBD2. The CDR3 is 15 residues long. V lost 8 bases to trimming and J lost 1 base; unmatched junction nucleotides: 11. Germline V gene sequence: CDR1 MNHEY, CDR2 SMNVEV (reference sequence). The CDR3 protein is CASGLGRGVSYEQYF. CDR3 bases: TGTGCCAGCGGATTGGGACGGGGGGTATCCTACGAGCAGTACTTC.

The chain combines TRBV5-1 with TRBJ2-5, with D possibly matching TRBD1 (5 bases). Looked up from germline, CDR1 is SGHRS and CDR2 is YFSETQ. Trimming removed 4 bases from V and 5 bases from J, with 15 bases in between. The CDR3 is 14 residues long. CDR3 sequence (DNA): TGCGCCAGCAGCCACGGACAAAATGGGGAGACCCAGTACTTC. As protein: CASSHGQNGETQYF.

This clone occurred a few times. The chain uses TRBV18 and TRBJ1-5; no firm D call. Trimming took 1 base from V and 5 from J, leaving 9 bases between them. Germline assignment: CDR1 KGHSH and CDR2 LQKENI. The CDR3 is 14 amino acids. In DNA, the CDR3 is TGTGCCAGCTCACCACGTCCGGGTGATCAGCCCCAGCATTTT. It encodes CASSPRPGDQPQHF.

Points on this clone: Distinct nucleotide sequences in the sample also encode this CDR3. This chain joins TRBV7-3 and TRBJ2-3; 14 nucleotides match TRBD2. The V segment lost 2 bases and the J segment 6 bases; nucleotides outside the gene matches: 4. The CDR3 is made up of 16 amino acids. CDR1 SGHTA and CDR2 FQGTGA come from the germline V gene. The CDR3 reads CASSLGLAGGGDTQYF. CDR3 DNA sequence: TGTGCCAGCAGCTTAGGACTAGCGGGAGGAGGCGATACGCAGTATTTT.

This chain joins TRBV5-4 and TRBJ2-7, with D possibly being TRBD1 or TRBD2 (5 bases each). CDR1 and CDR2 from the germline V gene are SGHNT and YYREEE (reference sequence). The V end was cut by 0 bases, the J end by 4 bases, with 14 bases between. CDR3 length: 15 amino acids. The CDR3 sequence: CASSLGGDRSYEQYF. As DNA, the CDR3 is TGTGCCAGCAGCTTGGGAGGGGACCGGTCATACGAGCAGTACTTC.

The genes are TRBV28 and TRBJ2-7; 10 bases match TRBD2. In germline, CDR1 is MDHEN, CDR2 SYDVKM. The CDR3 is 16 residues long. With V trimmed by 0 bases and J by 5 bases, 7 bases remained unmatched. CDR3 sequence: CASSLWASGSFHEQYF. The DNA for the CDR3 is TGTGCCAGCAGTTTATGGGCTAGCGGGAGTTTCCACGAGCAGTACTTC.

J is TRBJ1-1 and V is TRBV28; possible D gene TRBD1, 5 bases. This CDR3 comprises 13 residues. The germline V gene encodes CDR1 MDHEN and CDR2 SYDVKM. Deletions cut 2 bases from V and 6 bases from J, with 10 bases between. In nucleotides, the CDR3 is TGTGCCAGCAGTTTAGCAGGGAGGGCTGAAGCTTTCTTT. Translation: CASSLAGRAEAFF.

This clone was recorded only once. This chain links TRBV19 with TRBJ1-1; D may be TRBD1 (5 bases). CDR1 is LNHDA and CDR2 is SQIVND in the germline V gene (reference sequence). The CDR3 has 13 residues. V was clipped by 4 bases and J by 2 bases, with 8 bases between them. The chain's CDR3 is CASSKRGNTEAFF. CDR3 sequence (DNA): TGTGCCAGTAGTAAGCGGGGCAACACTGAAGCTTTCTTT.

The chain joins TRBV28 to TRBJ2-7; possibly TRBD2 for D (5 bases). The CDR3 has 13 amino acids. Trimming removed 3 bases from V and 4 bases from J, with 10 bases in between. Germline loops: CDR1 MDHEN, CDR2 SYDVKM. In DNA, the CDR3 is TGTGCCAGCAGTTTCTTGAGCGGTTACGAGCAGTACTTC. Translating it yields CASSFLSGYEQYF.

The chain employs TRBV5-4 and TRBJ2-3, with D perhaps matching TRBD2 (6 bases). With 5 bases removed from V and 3 bases from J, the gap between germline ends came to 16 bases. Germline CDR1 and CDR2: SGHNT and YYREEE (reference sequence). The CDR3 covers 15 residues. CDR3 protein: CASRADGRMTDTQYF. The CDR3 DNA reads as TGTGCCAGCAGGGCCGACGGGAGAATGACAGATACGCAGTATTTT.

The J gene is TRBJ2-7, the V gene TRBV7-8; D might be TRBD2 (6 bases). The CDR3 consists of 15 residues. V was clipped by 1 base and J by 2 bases, with 12 bases between them. Germline V CDR1 and CDR2: SGHVS, FQNEAQ. The CDR3 protein is CASSLEYRGTYEQYF. CDR3 bases: TGTGCCAGCAGCTTAGAGTACCGGGGGACCTACGAGCAGTACTTC. Full variable domain (remainder filled in from reference TRBV7-8 and TRBJ2-7): GAGVSQSPRYKVAKRGQDVALRCDPISGHVSLFWYQQALGQGPEFLTYFQNEAQLDKSGLPSDRFFAERPEGSVSTLKIQRTQQEDSAVYLCASSLEYRGTYEQYFGPGTRLTVT.

This sequence joins TRBV7-9 and TRBJ2-1; TRBD2 agrees at 12 bases. CDR3 length: 14 amino acids. Trimming took 3 bases from V and 7 from J; bases not matched to a gene: 1. Germline loops: CDR1 SEHNR, CDR2 FQNEAQ (reference sequence). The CDR3 coding sequence is TGTGCCAGCAGCTTTGGGACTAGCGGGAATGAGCAGTTCTTC. As protein: CASSFGTSGNEQFF.

The rearrangement joins TRBV7-2 to TRBJ2-7, with D tentatively TRBD1 (6 bases). The CDR3 is 14 amino acids. Germline loops: CDR1 SGHTA, CDR2 FQGNSA. The ends were cut back, 3 bases at V and 3 bases at J, with 12 bases in the middle. The CDR3 DNA is TGTGCCAGCAGCTTGACAGGCCCCTACTACGAGCAGTACTTC. Translated, it gives CASSLTGPYYEQYF.

As to this clone: This same CDR3 is encoded by further DNA sequences in the sample. The chain has TRBV30 and TRBJ1-3, with D possibly TRBD1 on 5 matching bases. The ends were cut back, 4 bases at V and 0 bases at J, with 7 bases in the middle. Germline lookup yields CDR1 GTSNPN and CDR2 SVGIG (reference sequence). The CDR3 totals 13 residues. CDR3 loop: CAWTRGSGNTIYF. The CDR3 DNA sequence: TGTGCCTGGACGAGGGGCTCTGGAAACACCATATATTTT.

The chain uses TRBV28 and TRBJ2-7; no firm D call. Trimming pared 7 bases from V and 5 bases from J, leaving 9 bases between. The CDR3 has 11 residues. Germline values: CDR1 MDHEN, CDR2 SYDVKM. CDR3 sequence: CASTTSHEQYF. CDR3 bases: TGTGCCAGCACCACATCCCACGAGCAGTACTTC.

The chain is built from TRBV2 and TRBJ2-3, with 11 bases lining up with TRBD2. Per germline, CDR1 SNHLY and CDR2 FYNNEI. The CDR3 covers 16 residues. Trimming removed 6 bases from V and 5 bases from J; junction bases left unmatched: 10. CDR3 protein: CASRDRTSGSRDTQYF. The CDR3 coding sequence is TGTGCCAGCAGGGACCGAACTAGCGGGAGTAGAGATACGCAGTATTTT.

The genes are TRBV7-2 and TRBJ2-3; D gene unclear. This CDR3 contains 13 residues. Germline V gene sequence: CDR1 SGHTA, CDR2 FQGNSA. Trimming shortened V by 5 bases and J by 5 bases, and 11 bases separated the two germline ends. As DNA, the CDR3 is TGTGCCAGCAGCCCCCGCGGCGGAGATACGCAGTATTTT. It specifies CASSPRGGDTQYF.

V is TRBV7-3 and J is TRBJ2-1; D uncertain. V lost 1 base, J lost 6 bases, and 7 bases lay in between. The CDR3 runs to 13 residues. Germline V gives CDR1 SGHTA, CDR2 FQGTGA. This chain's CDR3 is CASSLSSSNEQFF. CDR3 nucleotide sequence: TGTGCCAGCAGCTTAAGCTCATCCAATGAGCAGTTCTTC.

The chain combines TRBV4-1 with TRBJ2-3; 9 nucleotides align to TRBD2. Germline CDR1 reads MGHRA; CDR2 reads YSYEKL. Germline trimming cut 2 bases from V and 3 bases from J; bases unmatched to any gene: 6. This CDR3 is built from 16 residues. DNA of the CDR3: TGCGCCAGCAGCCAACCGGGACTAGCAAAGACAGATACGCAGTATTTT. Protein: CASSQPGLAKTDTQYF.